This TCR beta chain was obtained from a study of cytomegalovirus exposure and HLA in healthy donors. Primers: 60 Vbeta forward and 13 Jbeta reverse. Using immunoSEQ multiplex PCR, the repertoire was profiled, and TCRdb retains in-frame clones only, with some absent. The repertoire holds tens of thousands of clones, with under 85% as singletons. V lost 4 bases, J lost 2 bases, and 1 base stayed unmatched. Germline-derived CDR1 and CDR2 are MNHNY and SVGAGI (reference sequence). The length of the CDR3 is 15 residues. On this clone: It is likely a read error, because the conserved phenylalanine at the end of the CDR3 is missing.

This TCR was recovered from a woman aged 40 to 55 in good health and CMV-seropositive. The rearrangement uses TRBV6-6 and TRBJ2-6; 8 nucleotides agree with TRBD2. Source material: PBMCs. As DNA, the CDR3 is TGTGCCAGCAGTTCCGGGGGGGCTGGGGCCAACGTCCTGACTGTC. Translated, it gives CASSSGGAGANVLTV.